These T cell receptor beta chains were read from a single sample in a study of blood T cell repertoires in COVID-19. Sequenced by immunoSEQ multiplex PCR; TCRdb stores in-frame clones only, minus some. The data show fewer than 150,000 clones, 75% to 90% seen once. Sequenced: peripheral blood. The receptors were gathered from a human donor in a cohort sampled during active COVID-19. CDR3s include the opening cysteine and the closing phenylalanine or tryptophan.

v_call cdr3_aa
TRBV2 CASSEAGGDTDTQYF
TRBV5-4 CASSLVGQGYGYTF
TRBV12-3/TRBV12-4 CASSQRPGGGYTF
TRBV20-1 CSASSGVYSHTEAFF
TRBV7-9 CASSLDSQGGYGYTF
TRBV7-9 CASSLDRGFTEAFF
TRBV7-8 CASSLGPWGGGIGEAFF
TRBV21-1 CAAEDTNTEAFF
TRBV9 CASASGDSYNEQFF
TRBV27 CASSLLGLNWSLHF
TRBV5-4 CASSLPPTGEQYF
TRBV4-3 CASSRDRLKEQYF
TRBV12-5 CASGLPRTGGSYEQYF
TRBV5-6 CASSLGQMNTGELFF
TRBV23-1 CASSQFPDRGTQPQHF
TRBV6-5 CARKPRESCHQPQHF
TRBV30 CAWSSLAGGAYNEQFF
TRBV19 CASRVKDRKVGKNIQYF
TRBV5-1 CASSFGNEQFF
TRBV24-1 CATSELKGEQYF
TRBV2 CASSGDTIGELFF
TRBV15 CATSRVVGVMNTEAFF
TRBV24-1 CATSEPSRGGPHNEQFF
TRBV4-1 CASSQDGQGFYGYTF
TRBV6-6 CASSPSRGVGQFF
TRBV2 CASSGTSGGLLTDTQYF
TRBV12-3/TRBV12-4 CASSLSEKLFF
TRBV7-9 CASSLPETGGRGAFF
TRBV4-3 CASSQHMGPSYEQYF
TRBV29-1 CSVFNGGAYNEQFF
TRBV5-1 CASSLESGGAHNEQFF
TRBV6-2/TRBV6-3 CASSYSRPEDTEAFF
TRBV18 CASSLGTSGTGEQFF
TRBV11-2 CASSLRLAGTDTQYF
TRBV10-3 CAISESSVREETQYF
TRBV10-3 CAISVQDSYEQYF
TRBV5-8 CASSRTGGEEKLFF
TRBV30 CAWSVQDQAIQYF
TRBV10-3 CAISESGGADQPQHF
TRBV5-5 CASSFAGPTEAFF
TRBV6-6 CASSLESEQFF
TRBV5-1 CASSLGIGLAGNNEQFF
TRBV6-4 CASSDGGATDTQYF
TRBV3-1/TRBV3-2 CASRQMGLAHEQFF
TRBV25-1 CASSPWGTSPDTQYF
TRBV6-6 CASSYGGAYNEQFF
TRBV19 CASSRDRANNEQFF
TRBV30 CAWSVENQPQHF
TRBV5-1 CASSLGQRVSTDTQYF
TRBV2 CASSEEDTPYLGGIRGISGNTIYF
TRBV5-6 CASRKLATGGQFF
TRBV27 CASSMGQYTGELFF
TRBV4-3 CASSQDRLAVWTDTQYF
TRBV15 CATSRPTPRTGGSPLHF
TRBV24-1 CATSRTETDTQYF